This entry describes one T cell receptor beta chain. It lacks a known antigen. No base quality information exists; no much larger clone differs at one position. Library preparation was by the immunoSEQ multiplex PCR assay. RNA was extracted from all samples and reverse transcribed into cDNA, which served as template for TCR sequencing. First-strand cDNA was synthesized using SuperScript III with a 2:1 mix of oligo-dT and random hexamers. Amplification bias was assessed with a synthetic immune receptor repertoire, and residual bias was removed computationally. The published analysis was carried out like this. Raw reads were preprocessed to remove errors, and CDR3 was defined by IMGT conventions from the conserved cysteine to phenylalanine. Clonality was computed as 1 minus the Shannon entropy, with the entropy normalized by log2 of the number of productive unique TCRs. Whether each scalp clone was CD4 or CD8 was inferred by checking scalp TCRbeta sequences against the CD4 and CD8 repertoires from sorted blood. Not all clones reach the TCRdb copy of this immuneACCESS table, which keeps in-frame sequences only. Checked studies attribute under half of the gap to unresolved V genes and leave the rest unexplained. From that table come the V and J calls and clone size; the DNA was used to work out D and trimming. This sample has nearly 200,000 clones in its table, and 58% of those were observed once. The ten largest clones take up about 5% of the sample.

This specimen comes from a study of CD8+ T cells in alopecia areata (dated by TCRdb to the late 2010s). Broadly, across the study: Treated patients were enrolled in an open-label pilot trial of oral tofacitinib, 5 to 10 mg twice daily, for moderate-to-severe alopecia areata. Patients received tofacitinib for 6 to 18 months and were then followed off drug for 6 months to check for delayed response and recurrence. Biopsies were taken from tofacitinib-treated patients at baseline and at 4 and 24 weeks of treatment, and a later scalp biopsy was taken in several of the tofacitinib-treated patients. Scalp clonality was compared across normal scalp (n=4), patchy alopecia areata scalp (n=8), and alopecia totalis/universalis scalp (n=8). The RNA source kit depended on sample type: the PAXgene miRNA kit for fixed scalp, the miRNeasy kit for PBMCs, and the RNeasy kit for mouse skin. The SALT score, which quantifies the percentage of affected scalp surface area, was used to measure disease severity in treated patients. In both human patients and the C3H/HeJ mouse model, the study applied high-throughput TCRbeta sequencing to look at T cell clonal expansion in alopecia areata. Amplification of TCRbeta CDR3 regions was done by immunoSEQ multiplex PCR using 35 Vbeta forward primers and 13 Jbeta reverse primers. In humans, TCRbeta sequencing was performed on scalp tissue and on sorted CD4+ and CD8+ peripheral blood T cells from healthy controls and from patients with patchy or totalis/universalis alopecia areata.

Explained via the paper, the time point label denotes: 20 to 30 weeks on oral tofacitinib. This sample's treatment or condition label indicates: oral pan-JAK inhibitor, 5-10 mg twice daily. Lesional scalp punch biopsies and peripheral blood were obtained from alopecia areata patients. PBMCs were separated by density centrifugation and stained for CD3, CD4 and CD8, after which CD4+ and CD8+ T cells were sorted on a FACSAria. The research as a whole found: Compared with normal scalp, lesional scalp, particularly in alopecia totalis/universalis, had higher clonality and more expanded CD8+ clones, which suggests antigenic drive. Shared TCR sequences between patients were less evident than in mice, which may be partly attributable to HLA diversity in the patient population. Scalp TCR repertoire analysis is complicated because resident alphabeta T cells in normal human skin are also sequenced, whereas mouse skin is dominated by gammadelta T cells. The treated cohort was small, with a single nonresponder, so links between baseline CD8+ expansion and response need larger studies. During tofacitinib treatment, many expanded lesional clones remained in scalp and blood, and this persistence may partly explain relapse after treatment is stopped. Tofacitinib significantly decreased scalp clonality and the number of expanded CD8+ clones among the top 100 scalp clones.

The CDR3 starts with the cysteine, ends with the phenylalanine, and has 15 residues. Only the CDR3 part of the read is kept: 45 bases, read in frame from the first base. The germline V gene (reference sequence) supplies CDR1 SEHNR and CDR2 FQNEAQ. Trimming costs V 1 base and J 0 bases, and their ends lie 9 bases apart. This receptor was taken from a human donor with alopecia areata. The V and J genes are TRBV7-9 and TRBJ1-1; D gene: possibly TRBD1, on 5 matching bases. Here the sequenced sample was CD4+ T cells sorted from blood, taken at week 24, from a patient treated with tofacitinib. CDR3 loop: CASSLGGFMNTEAFF. The nucleotide sequence reads TGTGCCAGCAGCTTAGGGGGCTTCATGAACACTGAAGCTTTCTTT. Reference TRBV7-9 and TRBJ1-1 proteins supply the regions before and after the CDR3; the full variable domain is: DTGVSQNPRHKITKRGQNVTFRCDPISEHNRLYWYRQTLGQGPEFLTYFQNEAQLEKSRLLSDRFSAERPKGSFSTLEIQRTEQGDSAMYLCASSLGGFMNTEAFFGQGTRLTVV.